A selection of T cell receptor beta chains follows, all from one sample in a study of T cells in Graves' hyperthyroidism and ophthalmopathy. Using its own MiXCR run on the multiplex PCR reads, TCRdb lists one record per CDR3 protein. The sample consists of about 280,000 distinct CDR3 sequences, 25% of them appearing once. What was sequenced was blood. The origin of the receptors is a man aged 40-55 years with Graves' hyperthyroidism that later progressed to Graves' ophthalmopathy. The CDR3 runs from the conserved cysteine through the conserved F or W. Fields, in order: J gene, D gene, clone size, V gene, CDR3 DNA, CDR3 protein. The D gene is left open where the match is weak. For some rows the clone size is stated as once, few or many, or as a class when expanded; others skip it.

TRBJ2-2 - many TRBV20-1 TGCAGTGCTAGAGCTGGTGGGAGCTACACCGGGGAGCTGTTTTTT CSARAGGSYTGELFF
TRBJ2-7 - few TRBV28 TGTGCCAGCAGTTCACCCAGGGGATCCTACGAGCAGTACTTC CASSSPRGSYEQYF
TRBJ2-7 - many TRBV7-1 TGTGCCAGCAGCTCTCGTAACCCTGGGTGGGGCCCAGCGAGAAACTACGAGCAGTACTTC CASSSRNPGWGPARNYEQYF
TRBJ2-6 - many TRBV20-1 TGCAGCGGAAAGGTCTCAGGGGCCAACGTCCTGACTTTC CSGKVSGANVLTF
TRBJ2-3 TRBD2 many TRBV15 TGTGCCACCAGCAAAGGACTAGCGGGAACAGATACGCAGTATTTT CATSKGLAGTDTQYF
TRBJ1-1 - - TRBV6-2/TRBV6-3 TGTGCCAGCAGTTACAGTCGACCGAACACTGAAGCTTTCTTT CASSYSRPNTEAFF
TRBJ2-7 - many TRBV7-9 TGTGCCAGCAGCTTAGCAAAGAACGCGGGACGGAGCTCCTACGAGCAGTACTTC CASSLAKNAGRSSYEQYF
TRBJ2-7 TRBD1 many TRBV18 TGTGCCAGCTCCCGGGGACAGGGGGGCTACGAGCAGTACTTC CASSRGQGGYEQYF
TRBJ2-7 - many TRBV5-1 TGCGCCAGCAGCGGAGGACCGAACTACGAGCAGTACTTC CASSGGPNYEQYF
TRBJ1-5 - many TRBV12-3/TRBV12-4 TGTGCCAGCAGAGGTACGACAGGTTCGCACTCCAATCAGCCCCAGCATTTT CASRGTTGSHSNQPQHF
TRBJ2-2 - once TRBV30 TGTGCCTGGAGGGAGGTAGGCGCCGGGGAGCTGTTTTTT CAWREVGAGELFF
TRBJ2-6 - many TRBV7-3 TGTGCCAGCAGCTTAATTGGGGTTGGGGCCAACGTCCTGACTTTC CASSLIGVGANVLTF
TRBJ2-7 - few TRBV12-3/TRBV12-4 TGTGCCAGCAGTCTTCGAGGGGCGGGGCCGTACGAGCAGTACTTC CASSLRGAGPYEQYF
TRBJ1-1 - many TRBV4-1 TGCGCCAGCAGCCAAGATTCCCAGGCGAACACTGAAGCTTTCTTT CASSQDSQANTEAFF
TRBJ2-7 TRBD1 - TRBV13 TGTGCCAGCAGCGATGCCGGGACAGTATACGAGCAGTACTTC CASSDAGTVYEQYF
TRBJ2-7 TRBD1 many TRBV5-1 TGCGCCAGCAGCCCCGGGACAGGGGAAAACCCCTACGAGCAGTACTTC CASSPGTGENPYEQYF
TRBJ2-3 - many TRBV14 TGTGCCAGCAGCCGTTCCTGGGGTGTCACAGATACGCAGTATTTT CASSRSWGVTDTQYF
TRBJ1-1 TRBD1 many TRBV5-1 TGCGCCAGCAATAGGGGGCTGGGCACTGAAGCTTTCTTT CASNRGLGTEAFF
TRBJ1-2 - many TRBV18 TGTGCCAGCTCACCCCCCCGGCAGAAACCTGGCTACACCTTC CASSPPRQKPGYTF
TRBJ2-7 - many TRBV4-1 TGCGCCAGCAGCCAAGATGGAGGGGGCTCTTTATTCCACGAGCAGTACTTC CASSQDGGGSLFHEQYF
TRBJ2-1 TRBD2 few TRBV11-1 TGTGCCAGCAGCCTACTACTAGCGGGATTTTACAATGAGCAGTTCTTC CASSLLLAGFYNEQFF
TRBJ2-7 - many TRBV7-2 TGTGCCAGCAGCTTAGGGTCCCTCTACGAGCAGTACTTC CASSLGSLYEQYF
TRBJ2-7 - many TRBV20-1 TGCAGTGCTACTAGTAACGAGCAGTACTTC CSATSNEQYF
TRBJ2-5 - many TRBV28 TGTGCCAGCAGTTTCGGGGTGCGGGAGACCCAGTACTTC CASSFGVRETQYF
TRBJ2-5 TRBD1 many TRBV20-1 TGCAGTGCTAGACCAAAACCGGGACAGGGGACGGAGGAGACCCAGTACTTC CSARPKPGQGTEETQYF
TRBJ1-2 - many TRBV7-8 TGTGCCAGCAGCTTAGGCTTAACAGGGACGGGCTACACCTTC CASSLGLTGTGYTF
TRBJ2-7 - many TRBV18 TGTGCCAGCTCACCGGTAGGCAGGGAATTCGAGCAGTACTTC CASSPVGREFEQYF
TRBJ2-7 TRBD1 many TRBV18 TGTGCCAGCTCATCGGGGACAGGGGGCCGCGAGCAGTACTTC CASSSGTGGREQYF
TRBJ1-1 TRBD1 many TRBV12-3/TRBV12-4 TGTGCCAGCAGTCAGCCCGGGACAGGGGCTCCTGAAGCTTTCTTT CASSQPGTGAPEAFF
TRBJ2-7 - - TRBV2 TGTGCCAGCAGTGAGACGGCCTACGAGCAGTACTTC CASSETAYEQYF
TRBJ1-2 - few TRBV12-3/TRBV12-4 TGTGCCAGCAGTTTGGGCCCTGGCTACACCTTC CASSLGPGYTF